This T cell receptor beta chain was identified during a study of blood T cell repertoires in COVID-19. Whole-study context: The analysed material was cDNA or gDNA that came from T cells, B-cell-depleted T cells, or PBMCs.

How the authors handled the data: Amplification with reference gene primers provided the estimates of nucleated cell counts. Data came from immunoSEQ multiplex PCR; TCRdb stores just in-frame clones and leaves some out. V and J calls plus clone size are reproduced from that table; the DNA served to infer D and trimming. The sample has 350,000 to 400,000 clones; approximately 86% are singletons. In Seattle, patients joined the study during active infection and were tracked longitudinally. V lost 7 bases, J lost 3 bases, and 13 bases lay in between. Germline V gene lookup returns CDR1 MDHEN and CDR2 SYDVKM. The CDR3 runs to 13 residues.

This sequence joins TRBV28 and TRBJ2-7, with D hard to call. Sample: peripheral blood. The clonotype originates from a woman aged 55-69 years with COVID-19, enrolled during active disease. CDR3 region: CASTSVFYYEQYF. The CDR3 nucleotides read TGTGCCAGCACGAGTGTATTCTACTACGAGCAGTACTTC.